Each of the 8 T cell receptor beta chains below was sequenced from the same sample in a study of T cells in Graves' hyperthyroidism and ophthalmopathy. TCR beta CDR3 regions were amplified from RNA. First-round RT-PCR targeting the TCR CDR3 was performed with the HTBI primer set. TCRdb re-derived calls from the multiplex PCR reads in MiXCR, one entry per CDR3 protein. The sample carries under 700,000 distinct CDR3 sequences, over 15% recorded once. The sequenced sample consisted of blood. The receptor source for this set is a young woman with Graves' hyperthyroidism.

This clonotype came up many times. The chain couples TRBV12-3 or TRBV12-4 to TRBJ2-3, with D unclear. There are 15 residues in the CDR3. Trimming stripped 8 bases from V and 4 bases from J, with 19 bases between. Here the CDR3 DNA reads TGTGCCAGCCGCCCGCACAGCCTCCGACCAGATACGCAGTATTTT. It is translated as CASRPHSLRPDTQYF.

This chain uses TRBV7-3 with TRBJ2-2, with 7 bases that match TRBD2. V was clipped by 2 bases and J by 3 bases; unmatched bases: 3. CDR1 SGHTA and CDR2 FQGTGA come from the germline V gene. The CDR3 is 15 residues long. CDR3 bases: TGTGCCAGCAGCTTATTTGGGGGGGACACCGGGGAGCTGTTTTTT. Residues: CASSLFGGDTGELFF.

This clonotype has only a few counts. CDR3 residues: CASSETGRSYNEQFF. As DNA, the CDR3 is TGTGCCAGCAGTGAGACAGGGAGATCCTACAATGAGCAGTTCTTC. J is TRBJ2-1 and V is TRBV11-2, with TRBD1 identical over 7 bases. This CDR3 has 15 residues. Germline V gives CDR1 SGHAT, CDR2 FQNNGV. The J segment lost 1 base and the V segment lost 6 bases, leaving 6 bases of the junction unmatched.

This clonotype occurred a few times. The rearrangement joins TRBV29-1 to TRBJ1-2, with 8 bases identical to TRBD1. This CDR3 has 13 amino acids. The germline V gene has CDR1 SQVTM and CDR2 ANQGSEA. V shed 7 bases and J 4 bases; nucleotides not matched to a gene: 8. The CDR3 here is CSATSGGAYGYTF. CDR3 bases: TGCAGCGCTACCTCAGGGGGCGCCTATGGCTACACCTTC.

This rearrangement joins TRBV2 to TRBJ1-1, with no clear D. Germline V lookup: CDR1 SNHLY, CDR2 FYNNEI. This CDR3 has 14 amino acids. Deletions cut 7 bases from V and 0 bases from J, with 12 bases between. The CDR3 DNA follows: TGTGCCAGCACCTATTCAAGGGTGAACACTGAAGCTTTCTTT. This encodes CASTYSRVNTEAFF.

V is TRBV5-1 and J is TRBJ2-5, with D perhaps TRBD1 or TRBD2 (5 bases each). The CDR3 is 17 amino acids. The germline V gene has CDR1 SGHRS and CDR2 YFSETQ. The ends were cut back, 0 bases at V and 5 bases at J, with 20 bases in the middle. The CDR3 nucleotides read TGCGCCAGCAGCTTGGTGCACGGGATCGGGGCCGTGGAGACCCAGTACTTC. This translates into CASSLVHGIGAVETQYF. Full variable domain (outside the CDR3, taken from reference TRBV5-1 and TRBJ2-5): KAGVTQTPRYLIKTRGQQVTLSCSPISGHRSVSWYQQTPGQGLQFLFEYFSETQRNKGNFPGRFSGRQFSNSRSEMNVSTLELGDSALYLCASSLVHGIGAVETQYFGPGTRLLVL.

The rearrangement uses TRBV9 and TRBJ2-3, with a possible D match to TRBD2 (7 bases). Trimming pared 0 bases from V and 2 bases from J, leaving 19 bases between. The CDR3 runs 18 residues. CDR1 is SGDLS and CDR2 is YYNGEE in the germline V gene. The CDR3 loop reads CASSVEGGGSNPTDTQYF. As DNA, the CDR3 is TGTGCCAGCAGCGTAGAGGGGGGGGGGTCCAACCCCACAGATACGCAGTATTTT.

This clonotype was seen many times. The rearrangement uses TRBV28 and TRBJ2-1; D gene unclear. The germline gives CDR1 MDHEN, CDR2 SYDVKM. The V gene lost 7 bases and the J gene lost 3 bases, with 4 bases spanning the gap. There are 11 residues in the CDR3. The CDR3 sequence is CASTNYNEQFF. CDR3 DNA sequence: TGTGCCAGCACCAACTACAATGAGCAGTTCTTC.